The 25 T cell receptor beta chains below come from one sample, sequenced in a study of T cells after yellow fever vaccination. TCRdb fed the 5' RACE reads into MiXCR, producing one record per CDR3 protein. The repertoire holds approximately 550,000 distinct CDR3 sequences, with roughly 14% as singletons. Sequencing used PBMCs, obtained on the day of the yellow fever booster vaccination. All receptors come from a man under 40 who received the YFV17D yellow fever vaccine.

This clonotype has just a few counts. The chain recombines TRBV12-3 or TRBV12-4 with TRBJ2-1, with D perhaps TRBD1 (5 bases). The CDR3 loop spans 14 amino acids. Trimming pared 2 bases from V and 7 bases from J, leaving 12 bases between. The CDR3 sequence: CASSLRQGNNEQFF. CDR3 nucleotides: TGTGCCAGCAGTTTACGCCAGGGAAATAATGAGCAGTTCTTC.

The chain is built from TRBV20-1 and TRBJ2-1; TRBD2 matches 14 bases. The CDR3 covers 14 residues. Per germline, CDR1 DFQATT and CDR2 SNEGSKA (reference sequence). Trimming removed 5 bases from V and 10 bases from J; junction bases left unmatched: 7. In DNA form, the CDR3 reads TGCAGTGCTTCCGGGACTAGCGGGAGTTACGAGCAGTTCTTC. This codes for CSASGTSGSYEQFF.

This clonotype was counted a few times. CDR3 region: CASTYGGGDQPQHF. The CDR3 DNA sequence: TGTGCCAGTACCTACGGGGGGGGCGATCAGCCCCAGCATTTT. V is TRBV19 and J is TRBJ1-5, with D possibly TRBD1 on 6 matching bases. The germline V gene encodes CDR1 LNHDA and CDR2 SQIVND (reference sequence). The CDR3 spans 14 residues. The V and J ends lost 7 bases and 5 bases respectively, with 15 bases between them.

This clonotype was seen a few times. The chain recombines TRBV9 with TRBJ2-1; D is perhaps TRBD1 or TRBD2 (5 bases each). Deletions cut 3 bases from V and 8 bases from J, with 12 bases between. The CDR3 loop spans 13 amino acids. Germline values: CDR1 SGDLS, CDR2 YYNGEE. For the CDR3, the DNA is TGTGCCAGCAGCGAGCAGGGTAGCGATGAGCAGTTCTTC. This sequence encodes CASSEQGSDEQFF.

This chain connects TRBV7-9 to TRBJ2-1; 8 bases agree with TRBD1. Germline V gives CDR1 SEHNR, CDR2 FQNEAQ (reference sequence). V lost 3 bases, J lost 7 bases, and 5 bases stayed unmatched. The CDR3 length is 14 residues. CDR3 residues: CASSLIRGRNEQFF. The CDR3 nucleotides are TGTGCCAGCAGCTTGATCAGGGGGCGAAATGAGCAGTTCTTC.

The V and J genes are TRBV7-9 and TRBJ2-7; perhaps TRBD1 as D (6 bases). The CDR3 is made up of 15 amino acids. Germline V lookup: CDR1 SEHNR, CDR2 FQNEAQ (reference sequence). V dropped 6 bases and J dropped 6 bases, with 21 bases sitting between them. The CDR3 region is CASRPYRLGTPEQYF. The DNA for the CDR3 is TGTGCCAGCAGACCGTATCGGTTAGGGACACCCGAGCAGTACTTC.

For the CDR3, the DNA is TGCAGTGCTAAGCGGGAGGCTAACATTCAGTACTTC. As protein: CSAKREANIQYF. The chain has TRBV20-1 and TRBJ2-4; 9 nucleotides line up with TRBD2. This CDR3 is 12 amino acids long. V gave up 4 bases and J gave up 7 bases; unmatched junction bases: 2. The V gene's germline CDR1 is DFQATT and CDR2 SNEGSKA (reference sequence).

The V gene is TRBV21-1, the J gene TRBJ2-7; TRBD1 was called by the table and not checked on the DNA. TRBV21-1 is reported as a pseudogene. The CDR3 loop spans 16 amino acids. CDR3 DNA: TGTGCCAGCAGCAATGCGAATCCGGGACAGGGGTGCGAGCAGTACTTC. This encodes CASSNANPGQGCEQYF.

This clonotype came up a few times. V is TRBV20-1 and J is TRBJ2-3, with D perhaps given as TRBD1 or TRBD2 (5 bases each). Trimming took off 7 bases at V and 8 bases at J, with 16 bases between the two ends. In germline, CDR1 is DFQATT, CDR2 SNEGSKA (reference sequence). This CDR3 contains 12 residues. The CDR3 region is CSVGTAPGTQYF. The CDR3 DNA follows: TGCAGTGTGGGGACGGCCCCGGGTACGCAGTATTTT.

The chain couples TRBV27 to TRBJ2-3; D perhaps matches TRBD1 (5 bases). This CDR3 is built from 13 residues. Germline CDR1 reads MNHEY; CDR2 reads SMNVEV (reference sequence). Trimming stripped 11 bases from V and 1 base from J, with 13 bases between. CDR3 amino acids: CAAGFSRTDTQYF. The CDR3 coding sequence is TGTGCCGCAGGGTTCAGTCGCACAGATACGCAGTATTTT.

The chain links TRBV20-1 to TRBJ2-1, with a tentative D call TRBD1 (6 bases). V was pared by 6 bases and J by 4 bases, with 16 bases between. CDR1 is DFQATT, CDR2 SNEGSKA, per germline (reference sequence). There are 14 residues in the CDR3. CDR3 bases: TGCAGTGCCAACCAAGCACAGGGTTACAATGAGCAGTTCTTC. This gives the protein CSANQAQGYNEQFF.

This clonotype was seen a handful of times. J is TRBJ2-7 and V is TRBV5-1; a possible D gene is TRBD1 (6 bases). Germline assignment: CDR1 SGHRS and CDR2 YFSETQ. V was cut by 1 base and J by 1 base, with 12 bases left in between. The CDR3 has 15 residues. The CDR3 spells CASSLQQGGSYEQYF. The CDR3 region has the DNA TGCGCCAGCAGCTTGCAACAGGGTGGTTCCTACGAGCAGTACTTC.

This chain links TRBV7-8 with TRBJ2-1; 10 bases are shared with TRBD2. The CDR3 has 16 amino acids. V lost 5 bases, J lost 7 bases, and 11 bases stayed unmatched. In germline, CDR1 is SGHVS, CDR2 FQNEAQ. This chain's CDR3 is CASSPTRTSGRNEQFF. The CDR3 DNA is TGTGCCAGCAGCCCAACGAGGACTAGCGGTCGGAATGAGCAGTTCTTC.

This clonotype was observed at least ten times. The junction and the germline gene differ at one end; a read error may be behind it. This sequence joins TRBV20-1 and TRBJ2-5, with 9 bases that match TRBD2. This CDR3 has 14 residues. Looked up from germline, CDR1 is DFQATT and CDR2 is SNEGSKA (reference sequence). CDR3 amino acids: CSASPSGVIEAQYF. CDR3 DNA: TGCAGTGCTAGTCCTAGCGGGGTCATAGAGGCCCAGTACTTC.

This clonotype was recorded at least ten times. The rearrangement links TRBV7-2 to TRBJ2-1; 7 nucleotides align to TRBD2. The CDR3 is 14 amino acids. V was pared by 10 bases and J by 3 bases, with 9 bases of the junction left unmatched. CDR1 is SGHTA and CDR2 is FQGNSA in the germline V gene. CDR3 loop: CAIFSGRDYNEQFF. CDR3 in DNA: TGTGCCATATTCTCGGGGAGGGACTACAATGAGCAGTTCTTC.

The J gene is TRBJ2-5, the V gene TRBV7-3; perhaps TRBD2 as D (5 bases). CDR3 length: 13 residues. In germline, CDR1 is SGHTA, CDR2 FQGTGA. V was trimmed by 5 bases and J by 3 bases, leaving 10 bases between them. The CDR3 region is CASSVGVEETQYF. The CDR3 DNA sequence: TGTGCCAGCAGCGTGGGAGTGGAAGAGACCCAGTACTTC.

V usage is TRBV7-2 and J usage is TRBJ2-7; a possible D gene is TRBD2 (5 bases). Germline V gene lookup returns CDR1 SGHTA and CDR2 FQGNSA. V dropped 5 bases and J dropped 0 bases, with 11 bases sitting between them. The CDR3 runs 14 residues. CDR3 coding DNA: TGTGCCAGCAGCCAAAGCGGATCCTCCTACGAGCAGTACTTC. It specifies CASSQSGSSYEQYF.

This chain joins TRBV6-1 and TRBJ2-7; 11 nucleotides agree with TRBD2. Germline CDR1 MNHNS, CDR2 SASEGT. Germline trimming cut 6 bases from V and 0 bases from J; bases unmatched to any gene: 10. CDR3 length: 17 amino acids. The chain's CDR3 is CASSRTSGSAYSYEQYF. CDR3 nucleotide sequence: TGTGCCAGCAGCCGGACTAGCGGGTCCGCCTACTCCTACGAGCAGTACTTC.

This clonotype was picked up many times. This sequence joins TRBV7-9 and TRBJ1-2, with D hard to call. The CDR3 totals 12 residues. Germline V gene lookup returns CDR1 SEHNR and CDR2 FQNEAQ (reference sequence). The V end was cut by 3 bases, the J end by 5 bases, with 7 bases between. CDR3 protein: CASSLKEYGYTF. In DNA, the CDR3 is TGTGCCAGCAGCTTGAAGGAGTATGGCTACACCTTC.

There are a few counts of this clonotype. This rearrangement joins TRBV7-8 to TRBJ2-7; D possibly corresponds to TRBD2 (6 bases). V lost 4 bases and J 6 bases, leaving 16 bases between the germline ends. The V gene's germline CDR1 is SGHVS and CDR2 FQNEAQ. The CDR3 has 14 residues. The CDR3 protein is CASSSGEEMREQYF. CDR3 coding DNA: TGTGCCAGCAGCTCCGGGGAGGAGATGCGCGAGCAGTACTTC.

This clonotype was seen a handful of times. This chain connects TRBV10-3 to TRBJ2-6; unclear D gene. The CDR3 spans 15 residues. Per germline, CDR1 ENHRY and CDR2 SYGVKD. Trimming cost V 7 bases and J 0 bases, with 10 bases left between them. The CDR3 loop reads CAITGSSSGANVLTF. CDR3 nucleotide sequence: TGTGCCATCACTGGCAGTTCCTCTGGGGCCAACGTCCTGACTTTC.

The rearrangement joins TRBV7-6 to TRBJ2-7; possibly TRBD1 or TRBD2 for D (5 bases each). The V end lost 2 bases, the J end lost 0 bases, and 11 bases lay between the germline ends. CDR1 and CDR2 (germline): SGHVS, FNYEAQ. The length of the CDR3 is 15 residues. The CDR3 region is CASSLSEGSSYEQYF. In DNA form, the CDR3 reads TGTGCCAGCAGCTTATCAGAGGGGAGCTCCTACGAGCAGTACTTC.

This clonotype was counted a few times. The chain carries TRBV20-1 and TRBJ1-5, with 7 bases aligning to TRBD1. The CDR3 covers 13 residues. Germline CDR1 DFQATT, CDR2 SNEGSKA (reference sequence). Losses at the gene ends were 5 bases for V and 4 bases for J; bases not matched to a gene: 5. The CDR3: CSALDRQNQPQHF. The CDR3 DNA follows: TGCAGTGCTCTGGACAGGCAGAATCAGCCCCAGCATTTT.

The chain recombines TRBV6-5 with TRBJ2-5; D remains unclear. Trimming cost V 10 bases and J 5 bases, with 11 bases left between them. The germline V gene has CDR1 MNHEY and CDR2 SVGAGI. The CDR3 runs 11 residues. Here the CDR3 reads CATKTAETQYF. CDR3 sequence (DNA): TGTGCCACCAAGACGGCGGAGACCCAGTACTTC.

This clonotype was counted many times. The chain links TRBV5-4 to TRBJ2-7, with 10 nucleotides matching TRBD2. Germline trimming cut 4 bases from V and 3 bases from J; bases unmatched to any gene: 4. This CDR3 contains 14 residues. CDR1 SGHNT and CDR2 YYREEE come from the germline V gene (reference sequence). The CDR3 DNA is TGTGCCAGCAGCGCAGCTAGCGGGAGCTACGAGCAGTACTTC. It specifies CASSAASGSYEQYF.